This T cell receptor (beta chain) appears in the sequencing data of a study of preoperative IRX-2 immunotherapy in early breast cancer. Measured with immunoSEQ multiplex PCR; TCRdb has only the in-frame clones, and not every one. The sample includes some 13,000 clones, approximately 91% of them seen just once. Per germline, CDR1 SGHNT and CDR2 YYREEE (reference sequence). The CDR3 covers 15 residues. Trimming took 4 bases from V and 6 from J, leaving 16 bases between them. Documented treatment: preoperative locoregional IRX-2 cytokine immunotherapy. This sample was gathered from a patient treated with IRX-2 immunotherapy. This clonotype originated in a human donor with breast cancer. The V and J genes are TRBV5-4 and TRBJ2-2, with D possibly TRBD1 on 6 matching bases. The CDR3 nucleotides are TGTGCCAGCAGCCCGACTTTTGGGGGCCCCGGGGAGCTGTTTTTT. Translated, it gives CASSPTFGGPGELFF.